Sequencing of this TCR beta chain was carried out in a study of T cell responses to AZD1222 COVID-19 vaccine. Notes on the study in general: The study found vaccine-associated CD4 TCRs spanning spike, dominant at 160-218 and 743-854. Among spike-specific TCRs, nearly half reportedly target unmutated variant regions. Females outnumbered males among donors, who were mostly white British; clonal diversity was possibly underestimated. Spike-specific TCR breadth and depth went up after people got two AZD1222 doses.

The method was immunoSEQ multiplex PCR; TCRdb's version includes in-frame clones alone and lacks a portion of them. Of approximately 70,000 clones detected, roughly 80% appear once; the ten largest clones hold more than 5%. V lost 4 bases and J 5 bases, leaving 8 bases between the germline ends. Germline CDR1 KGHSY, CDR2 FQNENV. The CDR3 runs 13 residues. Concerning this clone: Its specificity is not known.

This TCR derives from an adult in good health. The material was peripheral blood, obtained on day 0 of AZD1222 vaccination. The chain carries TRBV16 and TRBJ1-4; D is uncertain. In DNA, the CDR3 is TGTGCCAGCAGCCGGGCGGTGAATGAAAAACTGTTTTTT. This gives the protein CASSRAVNEKLFF.